The T cell receptor (beta chain) described here comes from a study of blood T cell repertoires in COVID-19. Profiling relied on immunoSEQ multiplex PCR, and the TCRdb table lists in-frame clones only, not all of them. In the table there are some 240,000 clones, more than 65% of which are singletons. Ages ranged from 18 to 89 years, with residence in fewer than 25 US areas. Clinical histories supplied by participants themselves formed the basis of cohort assignment. The sample taken for sequencing was PBMCs or T cells enriched from blood (not recorded which). The receptor was isolated from a man in his fifties who had recovered from COVID-19.

The CDR3 DNA reads TGTGCCAGCAGTTTAGGGGGGGGACACACTGAAGCTTTCTTT. This gives the protein CASSLGGGHTEAFF. This chain connects TRBV27 to TRBJ1-1; D may be TRBD1 (5 bases). Deletions cut 2 bases from V and 3 bases from J, with 10 bases between. CDR3 length equals 14 residues. The germline CDR1 and CDR2 sequences are MNHEY and SMNVEV (reference sequence).